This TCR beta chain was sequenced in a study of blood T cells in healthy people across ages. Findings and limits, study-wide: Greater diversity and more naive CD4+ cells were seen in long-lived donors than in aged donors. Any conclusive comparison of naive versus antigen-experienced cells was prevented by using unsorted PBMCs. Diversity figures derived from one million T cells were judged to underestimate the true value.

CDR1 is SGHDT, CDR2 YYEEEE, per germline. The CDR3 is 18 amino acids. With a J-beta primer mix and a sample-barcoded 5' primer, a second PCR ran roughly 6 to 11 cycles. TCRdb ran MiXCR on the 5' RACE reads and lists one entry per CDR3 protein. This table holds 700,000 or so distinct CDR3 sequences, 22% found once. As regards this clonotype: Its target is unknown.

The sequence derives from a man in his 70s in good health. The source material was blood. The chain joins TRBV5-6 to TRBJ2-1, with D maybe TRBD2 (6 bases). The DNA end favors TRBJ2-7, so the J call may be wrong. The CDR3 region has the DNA TGTGCCAGCAGCTTGGACGGGGGAAGCTTTTTTGGCTCCTACGAGCAGTACTTC. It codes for CASSLDGGSFFGSYEQYF.